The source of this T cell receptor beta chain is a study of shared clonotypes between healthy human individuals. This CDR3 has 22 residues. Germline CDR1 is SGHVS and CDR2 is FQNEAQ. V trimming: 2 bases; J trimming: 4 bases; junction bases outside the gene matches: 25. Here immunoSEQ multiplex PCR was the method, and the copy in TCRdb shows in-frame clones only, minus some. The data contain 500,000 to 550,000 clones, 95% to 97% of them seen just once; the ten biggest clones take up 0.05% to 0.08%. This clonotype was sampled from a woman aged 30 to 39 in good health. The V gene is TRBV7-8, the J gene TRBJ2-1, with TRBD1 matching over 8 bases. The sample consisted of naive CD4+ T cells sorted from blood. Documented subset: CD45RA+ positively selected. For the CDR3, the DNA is TGTGCCAGCAGCTTAAAATTGAGTCGCGACAGGGGTCCTACACAGGGTTACAATGAGCAGTTCTTC. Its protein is CASSLKLSRDRGPTQGYNEQFF. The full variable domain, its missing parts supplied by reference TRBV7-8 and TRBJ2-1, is GAGVSQSPRYKVAKRGQDVALRCDPISGHVSLFWYQQALGQGPEFLTYFQNEAQLDKSGLPSDRFFAERPEGSVSTLKIQRTQQEDSAVYLCASSLKLSRDRGPTQGYNEQFFGPGTRLTVL.